This TCR beta chain was sequenced for a study of identical twins. Study observations and caveats: Invariant MAIT and iNKT cells are populations that could partly confound zero-insertion analyses. Conclusions were drawn cross-sectionally by statistical analysis, without following the same donors.

This clonotype was counted between two and nine times. Antigen specificity is unknown. A single record per CDR3 protein comes from TCRdb applying MiXCR to the 5' RACE reads. The sample yields about 900,000 distinct CDR3 sequences, roughly 12% seen once. The CDR3 spans 15 residues. Germline values: CDR1 SGHRS, CDR2 YFSETQ. Between the trimmed V and J ends, which lost 2 bases and 8 bases, there was a span of 16 bases. These data were also filed under a second study, of yellow fever vaccine responses in identical twins.

Sequencing was done on a sample of PBMCs. The clonotype originates from a woman aged 18-29 years in good health. The J gene is TRBJ1-4, the V gene TRBV5-1, with unresolved D. The CDR3 loop reads CASSFLSGGGEKLFF. In DNA form, the CDR3 reads TGCGCCAGCAGCTTCCTCTCGGGAGGAGGAGAAAAACTGTTTTTT.